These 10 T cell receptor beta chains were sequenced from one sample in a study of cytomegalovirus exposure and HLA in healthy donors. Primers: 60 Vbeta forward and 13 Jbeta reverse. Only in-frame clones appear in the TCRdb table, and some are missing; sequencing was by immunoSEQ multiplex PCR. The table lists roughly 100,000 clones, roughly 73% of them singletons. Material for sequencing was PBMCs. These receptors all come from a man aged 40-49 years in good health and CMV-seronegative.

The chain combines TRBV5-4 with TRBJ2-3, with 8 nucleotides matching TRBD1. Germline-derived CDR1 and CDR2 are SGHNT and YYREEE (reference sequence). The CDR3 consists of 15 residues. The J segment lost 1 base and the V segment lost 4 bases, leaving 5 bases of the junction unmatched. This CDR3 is CASSDPGQGTDTQYF. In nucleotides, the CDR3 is TGTGCCAGCAGCGATCCGGGACAGGGCACAGATACGCAGTATTTT.

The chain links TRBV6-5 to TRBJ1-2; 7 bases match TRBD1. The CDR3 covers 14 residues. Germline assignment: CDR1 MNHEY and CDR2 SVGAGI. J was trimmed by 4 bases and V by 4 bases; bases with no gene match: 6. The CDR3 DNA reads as TGTGCCAGCAGTTTCGACAGGGCTCCCTATGGCTACACCTTC. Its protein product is CASSFDRAPYGYTF.

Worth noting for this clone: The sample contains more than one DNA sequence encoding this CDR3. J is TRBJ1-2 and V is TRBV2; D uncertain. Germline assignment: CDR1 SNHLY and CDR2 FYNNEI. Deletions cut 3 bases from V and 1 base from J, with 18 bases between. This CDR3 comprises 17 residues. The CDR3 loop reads CASSDDRVTNFNYGYTF. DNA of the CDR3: TGTGCCAGCAGTGACGACCGGGTCACGAACTTTAACTATGGCTACACCTTC.

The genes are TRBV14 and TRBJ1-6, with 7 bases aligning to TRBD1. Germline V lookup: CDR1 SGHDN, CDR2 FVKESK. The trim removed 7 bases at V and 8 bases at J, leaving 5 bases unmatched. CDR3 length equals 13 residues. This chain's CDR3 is CASKRTGHSPLHF. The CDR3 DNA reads TGTGCCAGCAAGAGGACAGGACATTCACCCCTCCACTTT.

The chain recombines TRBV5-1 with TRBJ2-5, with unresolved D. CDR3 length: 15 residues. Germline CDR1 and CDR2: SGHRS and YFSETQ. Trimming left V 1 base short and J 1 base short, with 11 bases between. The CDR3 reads CASSLQTRFQETQYF. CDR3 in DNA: TGCGCCAGCAGCTTGCAGACGAGGTTCCAAGAGACCCAGTACTTC. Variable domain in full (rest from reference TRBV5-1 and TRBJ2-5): KAGVTQTPRYLIKTRGQQVTLSCSPISGHRSVSWYQQTPGQGLQFLFEYFSETQRNKGNFPGRFSGRQFSNSRSEMNVSTLELGDSALYLCASSLQTRFQETQYFGPGTRLLVL.

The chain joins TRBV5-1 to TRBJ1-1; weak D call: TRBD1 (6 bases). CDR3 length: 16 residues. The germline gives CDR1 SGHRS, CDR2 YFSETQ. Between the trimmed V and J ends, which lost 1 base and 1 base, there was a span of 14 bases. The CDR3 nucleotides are TGCGCCAGCAGCTTGTCCTTGGGGGCCCCGAACACTGAAGCTTTCTTT. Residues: CASSLSLGAPNTEAFF.

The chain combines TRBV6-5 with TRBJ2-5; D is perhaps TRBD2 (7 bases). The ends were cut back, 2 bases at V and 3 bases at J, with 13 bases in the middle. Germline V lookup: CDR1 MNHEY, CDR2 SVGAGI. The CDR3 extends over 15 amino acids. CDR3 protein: CASSYRGAEKETQYF. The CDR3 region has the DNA TGTGCCAGCAGTTACCGGGGGGCGGAAAAAGAGACCCAGTACTTC.

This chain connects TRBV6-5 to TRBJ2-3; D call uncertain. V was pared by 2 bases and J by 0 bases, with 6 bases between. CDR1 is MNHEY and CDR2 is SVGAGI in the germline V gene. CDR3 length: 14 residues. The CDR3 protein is CASSYMGSTDTQYF. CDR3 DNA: TGTGCCAGCAGTTACATGGGCAGCACAGATACGCAGTATTTT.

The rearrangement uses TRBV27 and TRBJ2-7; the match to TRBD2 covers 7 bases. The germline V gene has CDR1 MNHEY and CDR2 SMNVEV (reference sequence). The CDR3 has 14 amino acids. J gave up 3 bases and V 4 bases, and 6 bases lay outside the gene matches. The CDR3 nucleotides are TGTGCCAGCAGTTATCTAGCGGCGTACTACGAGCAGTACTTC. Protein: CASSYLAAYYEQYF.

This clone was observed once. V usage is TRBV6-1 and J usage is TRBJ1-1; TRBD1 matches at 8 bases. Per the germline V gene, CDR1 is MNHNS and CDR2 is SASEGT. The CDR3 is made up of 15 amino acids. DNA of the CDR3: TGTGGATCTAGGATCGCGTCAGGGGGCCGAACTGAAGCTTTCTTT. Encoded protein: CGSRIASGGRTEAFF.